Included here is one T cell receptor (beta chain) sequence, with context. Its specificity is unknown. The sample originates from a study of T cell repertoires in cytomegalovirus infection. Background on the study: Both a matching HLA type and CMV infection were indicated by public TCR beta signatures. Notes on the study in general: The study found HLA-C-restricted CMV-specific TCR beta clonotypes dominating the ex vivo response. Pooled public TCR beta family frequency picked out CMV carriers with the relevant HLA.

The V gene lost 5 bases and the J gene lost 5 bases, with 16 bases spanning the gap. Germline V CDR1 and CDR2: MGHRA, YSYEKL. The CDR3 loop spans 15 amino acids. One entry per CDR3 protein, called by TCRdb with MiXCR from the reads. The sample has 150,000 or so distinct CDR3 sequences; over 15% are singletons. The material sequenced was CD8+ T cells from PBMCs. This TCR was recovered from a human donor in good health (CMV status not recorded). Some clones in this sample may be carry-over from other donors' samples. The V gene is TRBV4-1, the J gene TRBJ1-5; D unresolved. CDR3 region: CASSDGTSRDQPQHF. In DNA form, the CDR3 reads TGCGCCAGCAGCGACGGTACCTCAAGGGATCAGCCCCAGCATTTT.